The subject of this entry is one T cell receptor beta chain. Its antigen is as yet unknown. This sample is part of a study of T cells in localized non-small cell lung cancer. Method: immunoSEQ multiplex PCR; TCRdb's copy keeps in-frame clones and lacks some. The data hold some 41,000 clones, with roughly 90% observed a single time. Points from the study as a whole: Patients showing higher blood T cell density tended to see longer overall survival.

Trimming stripped 10 bases from V and 4 bases from J, with 14 bases between. From germline, CDR1 is MDHEN and CDR2 SYDVKM. The CDR3 length is 13 residues. This TCR came from a woman aged 35 to 69 with stage II lung adenocarcinoma. The chain employs TRBV28 and TRBJ2-1; weak D call: TRBD2 (5 bases). The sample consisted of PBMCs, taken before any cancer treatment. CDR3 amino acids: CATPQEAYNEQFF. The CDR3 bases are TGTGCCACCCCGCAGGAGGCGTACAATGAGCAGTTCTTC.